Given below is one TCR beta chain in context. Its antigen is undetermined. The entry originates in a study of T cell responses to AZD1222 COVID-19 vaccine. Notes on the study in general: Among AZD1222 vaccinees, only 5 to 7 were seropositive at baseline. White British donors predominated, females outnumbered males, and clonal diversity was possibly underestimated. Scientists sampled the repertoires only once the peak T cell response had passed.

This CDR3 comprises 14 residues. The germline V gene encodes CDR1 GTSNPN and CDR2 SVGIG (reference sequence). V was shortened by 0 bases and J by 0 bases, with 8 bases between the two germline ends. Profiled with immunoSEQ multiplex PCR; TCRdb holds only in-frame clones, not every one. The table has about 140,000 clones, roughly 90% seen once. The chain recombines TRBV30 with TRBJ1-1; the D is unclear. This TCR was sampled from an adult in good health. The source was peripheral blood, collected on day 0 of AZD1222 vaccination. Written as DNA, the CDR3 is TGTGCCTGGAGTGTCGGGCAGTTGAACACTGAAGCTTTCTTT. It encodes CAWSVGQLNTEAFF.